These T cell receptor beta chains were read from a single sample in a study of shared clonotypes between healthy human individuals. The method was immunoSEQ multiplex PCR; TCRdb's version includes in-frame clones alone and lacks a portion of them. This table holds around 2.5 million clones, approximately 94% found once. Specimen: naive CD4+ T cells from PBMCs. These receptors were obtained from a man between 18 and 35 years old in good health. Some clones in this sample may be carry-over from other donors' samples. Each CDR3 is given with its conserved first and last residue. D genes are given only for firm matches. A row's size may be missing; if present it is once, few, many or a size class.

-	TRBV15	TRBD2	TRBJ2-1	TGTGCCACCAGCGCTGGGACTAGCGGGAGGTATAATGAGCAGTTCTTC	CATSAGTSGRYNEQFF
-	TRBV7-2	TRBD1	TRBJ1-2	TGTGCCAGCAGCTTGGGACAGGTCTTCTTTAGCTACACCTTC	CASSLGQVFFSYTF
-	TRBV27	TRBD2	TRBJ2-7	TGTGCCAGCAGTTTGCGGGGGGGGGCAGGGTACTACGAGCAGTACTTC	CASSLRGGAGYYEQYF
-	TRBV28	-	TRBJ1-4	TGTGCCAGCAGTTTACGGAACCGCGCAACTAATGAAAAACTGTTTTTT	CASSLRNRATNEKLFF
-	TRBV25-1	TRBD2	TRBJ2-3	TGTGCCAGCAGTGATACTAGCGGGAGGGCCAGGGCAGATACGCAGTATTTT	CASSDTSGRARADTQYF
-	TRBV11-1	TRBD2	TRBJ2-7	TGTGCCAGCAGCTTGCTAGCGGGAGAGGTCGAGCAGTACTTC	CASSLLAGEVEQYF
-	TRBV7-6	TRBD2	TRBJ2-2	TGTGCCAGCAGCTTAGGGGGGGTGACTAGCGTTAACACCGGGGAGCTGTTTTTT	CASSLGGVTSVNTGELFF
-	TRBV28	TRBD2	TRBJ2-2	TGTGCCAGCAGTTTTCGACTAGCGGGCACCGGGGAGCTGTTTTTT	CASSFRLAGTGELFF
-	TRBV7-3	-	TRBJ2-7	TGTGCCAGCCCCAGGAAGGCTAGCGCGTACGAGCAGTACTTC	CASPRKASAYEQYF
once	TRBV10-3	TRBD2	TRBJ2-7	TGTGCCATCAATGGATTCGGGGGGTCCTACGAGCAGTACTTC	CAINGFGGSYEQYF
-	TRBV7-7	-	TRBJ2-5	TGTGCCAGCAGCTCCGGTGAGACCCAGTACTTC	CASSSGETQYF
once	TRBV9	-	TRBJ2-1	TGTGCCAGCAGCGAAGTGGGGGATCCCTACAATGAGCAGTTCTTC	CASSEVGDPYNEQFF
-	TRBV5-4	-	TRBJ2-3	TGTGCCAGCAGCTTGTATTATCGGACAGATACGCAGTATTTT	CASSLYYRTDTQYF
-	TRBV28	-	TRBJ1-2	TGTGCCAGCAGGAGGTATGAAAATGGCTACACCTTC	CASRRYENGYTF
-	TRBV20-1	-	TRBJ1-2	TGCAGTGCTTTCGCAGATGACAGAAAACTGTTC	CSAFADDRKLF
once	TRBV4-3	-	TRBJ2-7	TGCGCCAGCAGCCAAGTTCTAGCACCGACCTACGAGCAGTACTTC	CASSQVLAPTYEQYF
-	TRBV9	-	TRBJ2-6	TGTGCCAGCACCCACTCTGGGGCCAACGTCCTGACTTTC	CASTHSGANVLTF
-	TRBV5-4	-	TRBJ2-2	TGTGCCAGCAGCTCACCGGGAACCGGGGAGCTGTTTTTT	CASSSPGTGELFF
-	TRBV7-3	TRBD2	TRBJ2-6	TGTGCCAGCAGCCGTGGGAGGGGCGCTGGGGCCAACGTCCTGACTTTC	CASSRGRGAGANVLTF
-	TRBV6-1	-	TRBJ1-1	TGTGCCAGCAGGTACAGGGTGAACACTGAAGCTTTCTTT	CASRYRVNTEAFF
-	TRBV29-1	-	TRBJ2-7	TGCAGCGTTGGCCCGGTAGGGGACGAGCAGTACTTC	CSVGPVGDEQYF
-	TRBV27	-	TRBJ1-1	TGTGCCAGCAAACCTCCGGGACTAGACACTGAAGCTTTCTTT	CASKPPGLDTEAFF
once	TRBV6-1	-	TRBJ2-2	TGTGCCAGCAGTGAAGCCAGCAAACCCACCGGGGAGCTGTTTTTT	CASSEASKPTGELFF
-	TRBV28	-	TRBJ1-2	TGTGCCAGCAGTCCCCCACAGCACAACTATGGCTACACCTTC	CASSPPQHNYGYTF
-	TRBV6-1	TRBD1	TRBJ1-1	TGTGCCAGCAAGAGAGACAGGGGATATGAAGCTTTCTTT	CASKRDRGYEAFF
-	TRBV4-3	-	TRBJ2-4	TGCGCCAGCAGCCAAGCCTTAGGAGCCAAAAACATTCAGTACTTC	CASSQALGAKNIQYF
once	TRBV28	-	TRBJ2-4	TGTGCCAGCAAGGGACAATTAGCCAAAAACATTCAGTACTTC	CASKGQLAKNIQYF
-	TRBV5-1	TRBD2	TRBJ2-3	TGCGCCAGCAGGGCCCGGCTAGCGGGACCCGCAGATACGCAGTATTTT	CASRARLAGPADTQYF
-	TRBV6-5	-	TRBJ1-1	TGTGCCAGCAGTTACTCGAATTGCGGAGCTTTCTTT	CASSYSNCGAFF
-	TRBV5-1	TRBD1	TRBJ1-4	TGCGCCAGCAGCTTGATCTCGGGGACAGATGAAAAACTGTTTTTT	CASSLISGTDEKLFF
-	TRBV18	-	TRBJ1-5	TGTGCCAGCTCACCACTACCGGCAGGGGGCAATCAGCCCCAGCATTTT	CASSPLPAGGNQPQHF
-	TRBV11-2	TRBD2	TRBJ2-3	TGTGCCAGCAGCCCCCGGGGTAGCGGGATAGCTAGCACAGATACGCAGTATTTT	CASSPRGSGIASTDTQYF
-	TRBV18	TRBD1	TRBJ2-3	TGTGCCAGCTCACCAGTGACAGGGGGCGGCACAGATACGCAGTATTTT	CASSPVTGGGTDTQYF
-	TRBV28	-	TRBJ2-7	TGTGCCAGCAGCCGGACTCATGGGGAGCAGTACTTC	CASSRTHGEQYF
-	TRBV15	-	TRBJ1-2	TGTGCCACCAGCAGCCTCCCGGGACTAGGGCGGGACTATGGCTACACCTTC	CATSSLPGLGRDYGYTF